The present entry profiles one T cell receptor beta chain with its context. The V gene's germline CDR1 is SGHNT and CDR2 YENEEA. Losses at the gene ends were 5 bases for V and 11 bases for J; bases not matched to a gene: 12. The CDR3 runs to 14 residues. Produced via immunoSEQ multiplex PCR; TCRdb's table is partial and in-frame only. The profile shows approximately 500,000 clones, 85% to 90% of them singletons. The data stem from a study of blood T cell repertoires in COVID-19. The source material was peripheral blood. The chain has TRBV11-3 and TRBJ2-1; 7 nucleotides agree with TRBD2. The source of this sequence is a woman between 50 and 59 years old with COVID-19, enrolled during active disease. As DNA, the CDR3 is TGTGCCAGCAGCCGGGATAGGCTAGCGGATAAGCAGTTCTTC. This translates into CASSRDRLADKQFF.